This passage covers 2 T cell receptor beta chains from one sample sequenced in a study of cytomegalovirus exposure and HLA in healthy donors. The PCR was carried out with 60 Vbeta primers and 13 Jbeta primers. Produced via immunoSEQ multiplex PCR; TCRdb's table is partial and in-frame only. The sample consists of tens of thousands of clones, 70% to 80% of them appearing once. The sequencing sample was made of PBMCs. These receptors all come from a man aged 45-60 years in good health and CMV-seropositive.

The chain employs TRBV4-1 and TRBJ2-5; 11 bases map to TRBD2. The V and J ends lost 1 base and 4 bases, in that order; junction bases with no gene match: 11. Germline-derived CDR1 and CDR2 are MGHRA and YSYEKL. The CDR3 runs 18 residues. CDR3 DNA sequence: TGCGCCAGCAGCCAAGGCTTTACGTCTAGCGGGAGGTCAGAGACCCAGTACTTC. It specifies CASSQGFTSSGRSETQYF.

The chain combines TRBV30 with TRBJ2-1; 10 bases match TRBD2. Germline assignment: CDR1 GTSNPN and CDR2 SVGIG (reference sequence). J gave up 8 bases and V 0 bases, and 4 bases lay outside the gene matches. This CDR3 has 14 amino acids. The CDR3 DNA follows: TGTGCCTGGAGTGTAGCGGGGGGGCGGTATGAGCAGTTCTTC. Translated, it gives CAWSVAGGRYEQFF.